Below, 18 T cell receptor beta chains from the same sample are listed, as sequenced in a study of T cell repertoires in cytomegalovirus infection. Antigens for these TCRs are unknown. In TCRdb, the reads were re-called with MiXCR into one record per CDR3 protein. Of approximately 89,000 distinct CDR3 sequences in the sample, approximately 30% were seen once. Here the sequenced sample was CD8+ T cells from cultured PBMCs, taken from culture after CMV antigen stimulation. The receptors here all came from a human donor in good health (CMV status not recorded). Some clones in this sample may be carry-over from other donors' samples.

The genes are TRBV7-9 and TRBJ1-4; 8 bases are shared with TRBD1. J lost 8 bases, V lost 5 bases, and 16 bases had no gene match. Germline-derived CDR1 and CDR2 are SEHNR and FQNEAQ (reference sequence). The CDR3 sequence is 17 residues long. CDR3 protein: CASSPPTGDVMYEKLFF. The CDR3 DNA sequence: TGTGCCAGCAGCCCCCCGACAGGGGATGTTATGTACGAAAAACTGTTTTTT.

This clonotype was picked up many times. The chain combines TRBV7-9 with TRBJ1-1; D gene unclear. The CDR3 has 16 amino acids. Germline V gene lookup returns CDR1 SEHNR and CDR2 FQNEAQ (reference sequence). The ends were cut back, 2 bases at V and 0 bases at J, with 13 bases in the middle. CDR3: CASSLPREGLNTEAFF. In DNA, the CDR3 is TGTGCCAGCAGCTTACCGAGGGAGGGTTTGAACACTGAAGCTTTCTTT.

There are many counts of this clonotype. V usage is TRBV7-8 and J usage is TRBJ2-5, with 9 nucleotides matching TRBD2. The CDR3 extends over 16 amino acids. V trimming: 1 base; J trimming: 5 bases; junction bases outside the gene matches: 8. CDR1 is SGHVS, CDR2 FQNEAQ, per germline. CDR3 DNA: TGTGCCAGCAGCTTAGTGGCGGGGGGGCCGAGGGAGACCCAGTACTTC. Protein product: CASSLVAGGPRETQYF.

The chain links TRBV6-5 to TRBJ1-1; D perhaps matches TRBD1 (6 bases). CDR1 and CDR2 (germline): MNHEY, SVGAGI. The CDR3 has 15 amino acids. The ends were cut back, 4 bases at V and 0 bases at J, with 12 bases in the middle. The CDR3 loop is CASSLYTGMNTEAFF. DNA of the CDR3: TGTGCCAGCAGTTTATATACAGGGATGAACACTGAAGCTTTCTTT.

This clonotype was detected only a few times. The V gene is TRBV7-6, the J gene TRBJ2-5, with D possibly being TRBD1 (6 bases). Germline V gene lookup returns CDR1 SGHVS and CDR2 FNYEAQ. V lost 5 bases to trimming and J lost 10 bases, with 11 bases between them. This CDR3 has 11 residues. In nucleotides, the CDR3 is TGTGCCAGCAGCATAGACAGGCACCAGTACTTC. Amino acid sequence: CASSIDRHQYF.

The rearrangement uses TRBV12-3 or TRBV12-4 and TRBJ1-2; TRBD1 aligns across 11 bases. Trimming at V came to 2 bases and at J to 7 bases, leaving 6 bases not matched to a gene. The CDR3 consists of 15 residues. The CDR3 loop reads CASSLIGTGGSGYTF. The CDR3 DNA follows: TGTGCCAGCAGTTTAATCGGGACAGGGGGGTCTGGCTACACCTTC.

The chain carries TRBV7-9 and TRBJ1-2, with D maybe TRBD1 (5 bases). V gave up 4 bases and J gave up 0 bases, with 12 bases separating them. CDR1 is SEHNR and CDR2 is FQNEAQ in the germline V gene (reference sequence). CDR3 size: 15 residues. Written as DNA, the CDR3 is TGTGCCAGCAGCTCGGGACTGTCAACTAACTATGGCTACACCTTC. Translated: CASSSGLSTNYGYTF. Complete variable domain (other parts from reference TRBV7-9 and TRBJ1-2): DTGVSQNPRHKITKRGQNVTFRCDPISEHNRLYWYRQTLGQGPEFLTYFQNEAQLEKSRLLSDRFSAERPKGSFSTLEIQRTEQGDSAMYLCASSSGLSTNYGYTFGSGTRLTVV.

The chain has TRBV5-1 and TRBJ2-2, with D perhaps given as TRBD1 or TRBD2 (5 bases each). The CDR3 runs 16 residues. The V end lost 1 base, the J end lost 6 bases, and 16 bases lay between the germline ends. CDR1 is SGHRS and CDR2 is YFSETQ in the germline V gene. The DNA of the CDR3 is TGCGCCAGCAGCTTGACGGCCGGGACGGGCGCCGGGGAGCTGTTTTTT. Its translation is CASSLTAGTGAGELFF. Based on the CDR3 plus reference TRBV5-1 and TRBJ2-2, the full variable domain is KAGVTQTPRYLIKTRGQQVTLSCSPISGHRSVSWYQQTPGQGLQFLFEYFSETQRNKGNFPGRFSGRQFSNSRSEMNVSTLELGDSALYLCASSLTAGTGAGELFFGEGSRLTVL.

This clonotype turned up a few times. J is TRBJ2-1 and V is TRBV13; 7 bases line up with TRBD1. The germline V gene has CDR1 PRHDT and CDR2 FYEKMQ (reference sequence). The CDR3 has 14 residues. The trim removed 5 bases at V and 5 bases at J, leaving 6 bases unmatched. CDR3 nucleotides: TGTGCCAGCAGCCCCGGGACAGCCCACAATGAGCAGTTCTTC. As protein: CASSPGTAHNEQFF.

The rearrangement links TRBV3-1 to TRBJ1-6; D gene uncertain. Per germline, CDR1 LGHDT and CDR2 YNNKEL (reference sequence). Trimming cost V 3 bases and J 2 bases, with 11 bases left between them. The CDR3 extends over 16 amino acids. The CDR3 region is CASSQADTTYNSPLHF. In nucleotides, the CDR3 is TGTGCCAGCAGCCAGGCAGACACAACCTATAATTCACCCCTCCACTTT.

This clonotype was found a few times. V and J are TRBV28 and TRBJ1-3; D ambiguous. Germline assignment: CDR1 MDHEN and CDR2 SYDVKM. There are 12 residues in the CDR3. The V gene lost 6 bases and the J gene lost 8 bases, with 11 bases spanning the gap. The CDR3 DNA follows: TGTGCCAGCAGCCCCGGCGGGGACACCATATATTTT. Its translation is CASSPGGDTIYF.

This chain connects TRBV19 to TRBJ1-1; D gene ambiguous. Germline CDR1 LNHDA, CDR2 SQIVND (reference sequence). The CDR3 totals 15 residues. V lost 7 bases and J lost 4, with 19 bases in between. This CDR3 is CASMLADSGGTEAFF. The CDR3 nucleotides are TGTGCCAGTATGCTAGCGGACTCGGGAGGCACTGAAGCTTTCTTT.

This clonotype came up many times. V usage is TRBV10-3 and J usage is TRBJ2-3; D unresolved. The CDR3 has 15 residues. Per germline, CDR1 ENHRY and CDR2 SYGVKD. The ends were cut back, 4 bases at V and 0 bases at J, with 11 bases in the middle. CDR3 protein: CAISATAASTDTQYF. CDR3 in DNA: TGTGCCATCAGTGCCACAGCAGCTAGCACAGATACGCAGTATTTT.

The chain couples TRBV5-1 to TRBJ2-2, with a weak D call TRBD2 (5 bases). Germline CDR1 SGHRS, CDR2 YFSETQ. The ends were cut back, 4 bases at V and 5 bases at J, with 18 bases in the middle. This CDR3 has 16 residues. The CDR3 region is CASSRGLEVGTGELFF. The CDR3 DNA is TGCGCCAGCAGCCGGGGATTGGAGGTCGGGACCGGGGAGCTGTTTTTT.

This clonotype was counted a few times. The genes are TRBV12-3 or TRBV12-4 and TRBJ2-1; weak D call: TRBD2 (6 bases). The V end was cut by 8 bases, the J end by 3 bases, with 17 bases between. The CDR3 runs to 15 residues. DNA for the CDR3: TGTGCCAGCGGCCTGGGGCGGGGAGTCTACAATGAGCAGTTCTTC. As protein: CASGLGRGVYNEQFF.

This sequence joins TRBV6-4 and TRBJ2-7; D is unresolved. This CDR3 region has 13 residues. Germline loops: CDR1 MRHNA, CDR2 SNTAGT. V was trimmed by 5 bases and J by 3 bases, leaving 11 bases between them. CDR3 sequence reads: CASSILGNYEQYF. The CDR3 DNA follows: TGTGCCAGCAGTATCTTAGGGAACTACGAGCAGTACTTC.

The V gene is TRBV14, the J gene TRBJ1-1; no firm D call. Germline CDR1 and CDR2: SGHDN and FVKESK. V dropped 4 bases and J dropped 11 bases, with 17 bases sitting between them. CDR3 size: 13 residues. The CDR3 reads CASSLLGQQIAFF. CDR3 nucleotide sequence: TGTGCCAGCAGCCTTCTCGGGCAACAGATCGCTTTCTTT.

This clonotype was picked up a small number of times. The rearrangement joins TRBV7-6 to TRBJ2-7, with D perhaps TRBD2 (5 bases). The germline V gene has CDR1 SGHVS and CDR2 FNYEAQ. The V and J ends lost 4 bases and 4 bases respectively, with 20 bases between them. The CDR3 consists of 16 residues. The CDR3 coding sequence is TGTGCCAGCAGCTCCTCGCCTCCGACCGGCGGGTACGAGCAGTACTTC. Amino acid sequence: CASSSSPPTGGYEQYF.